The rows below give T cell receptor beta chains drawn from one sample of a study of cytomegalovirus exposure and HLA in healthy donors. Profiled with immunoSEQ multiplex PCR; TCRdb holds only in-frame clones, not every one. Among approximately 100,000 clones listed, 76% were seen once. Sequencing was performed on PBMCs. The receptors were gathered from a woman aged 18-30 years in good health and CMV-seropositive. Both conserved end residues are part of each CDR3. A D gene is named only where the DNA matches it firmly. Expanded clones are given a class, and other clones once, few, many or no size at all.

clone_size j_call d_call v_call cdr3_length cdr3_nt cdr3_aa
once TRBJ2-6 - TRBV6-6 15 TGTGCCAGCAGATCCCTCCGCTCTGGGGCCAACGTCCTGACTTTC CASRSLRSGANVLTF
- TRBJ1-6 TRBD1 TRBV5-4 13 TGTGCCAGCAGCCGGACAGGCAATTCACCCCTCCACTTT CASSRTGNSPLHF
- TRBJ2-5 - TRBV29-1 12 TGCAGCGTTGAAATTAACCAAGAGACCCAGTACTTC CSVEINQETQYF
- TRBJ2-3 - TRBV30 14 TGTGCCTGGAGTCTCCCTGTGAAGGGGGATACGCAGTATTTT CAWSLPVKGDTQYF
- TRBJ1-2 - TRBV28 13 TGTGCCAGCAGTCCGCCCGGACAAGTCGGCTACACCTTC CASSPPGQVGYTF
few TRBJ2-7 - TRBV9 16 TGTGCCAGCAGCACCCTAGATAACCCCTACTACTACGAGCAGTACTTC CASSTLDNPYYYEQYF
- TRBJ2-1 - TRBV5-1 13 TGCGCCAGCAGCTTGGGTACAGGCGATGAGCAGTTCTTC CASSLGTGDEQFF
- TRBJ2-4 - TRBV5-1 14 TGCGCCAGCAGCTTTGGGGGGGCCAAAAACATTCAGTACTTC CASSFGGAKNIQYF
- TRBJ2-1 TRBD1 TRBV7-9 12 TGTGCCAGCAGCCAAGGGGGCGGTGAGCAGTTCTTC CASSQGGGEQFF
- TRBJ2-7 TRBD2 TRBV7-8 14 TGTGCCAGCAGCTTAGGGGGAGGGGCGGACGAGCAGTACTTC CASSLGGGADEQYF
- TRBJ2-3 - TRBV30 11 TGTGCCTGGAGCGAAGTGGGCACGCAGTATTTT CAWSEVGTQYF
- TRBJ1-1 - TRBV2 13 TGTGCCAGCAGTTCCAGGGGCAACACTGAAGCTTTCTTT CASSSRGNTEAFF
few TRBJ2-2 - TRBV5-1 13 TGCGCCAGCAGCTTGGACTACACCGGGGAGCTGTTTTTT CASSLDYTGELFF
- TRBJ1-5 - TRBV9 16 TGTGCCAGCAGCCCGGGTCTTGGCGCCGCTAATCAGCCCCAGCATTTT CASSPGLGAANQPQHF
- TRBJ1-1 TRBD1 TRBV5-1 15 TGCGCCAGCAGCTTGGCTCGGGACAGAAACTTTGAAGCTTTCTTT CASSLARDRNFEAFF
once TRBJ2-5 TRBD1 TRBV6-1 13 TGTGCCAGCAGAAGGACAGGGCAAGAGACCCAGTACTTC CASRRTGQETQYF
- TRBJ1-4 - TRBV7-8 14 TGTGCCAGCACCAAGGGGGGGGAGGTTGAAAAACTGTTTTTT CASTKGGEVEKLFF
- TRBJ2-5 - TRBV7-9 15 TGTGCCAGCAACCAGGAGGGTGGTGAGCAAGAGACCCAGTACTTC CASNQEGGEQETQYF
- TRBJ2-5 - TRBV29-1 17 TGCAGCGTTGATAAGGAGTGGGTAGCGGCGGGGGCAGAGACCCAGTACTTC CSVDKEWVAAGAETQYF
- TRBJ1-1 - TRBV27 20 TGTGCCAGCAGTTTAACCCCGACAGTCCAGGTCGCGGTGTGGAACACTGAAGCTTTCTTT CASSLTPTVQVAVWNTEAFF
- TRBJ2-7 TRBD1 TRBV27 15 TGTGCCAGCCGAAAGGGGACAGGGGACGCCTACGAGCAGTACTTC CASRKGTGDAYEQYF
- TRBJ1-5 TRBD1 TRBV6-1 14 TGTGCCAGCAGTGACGGACAGGGAGCACTTCCCCAGCATTTT CASSDGQGALPQHF
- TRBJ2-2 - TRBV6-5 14 TGTGCCAGCAGTCTCCTCGGGGTCACCGGGGAGCTGTTTTTT CASSLLGVTGELFF
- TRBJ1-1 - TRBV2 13 TGTGCCAGCAGTAAACAGGGTGTGACTGAAGCTTTCTTT CASSKQGVTEAFF
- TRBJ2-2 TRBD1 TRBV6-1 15 TGTGCCAGCAGTGAAGGGACAGGGGGCTCCGGGGAGCTGTTTTTT CASSEGTGGSGELFF
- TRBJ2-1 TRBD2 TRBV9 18 TGTGCCAGCAGCGTAGGAGTTAGCGGGGGGGCGGGTTACAATGAGCAGTTCTTC CASSVGVSGGAGYNEQFF
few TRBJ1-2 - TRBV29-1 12 TGCAGCGCCGGGGGGTATTTGGATGGCTACACCTTC CSAGGYLDGYTF
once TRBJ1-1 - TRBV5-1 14 TGCGCCAGCAGCACCAGGGTAGGGAACACTGAAGCTTTCTTT CASSTRVGNTEAFF
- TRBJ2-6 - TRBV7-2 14 TGTGCCAGCGGTGCTAGCTCTGGGGCCAACGTCCTGACTTTC CASGASSGANVLTF
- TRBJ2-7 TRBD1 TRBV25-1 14 TGTGCCAGCAGTGATAGGACAGGATTGTACGAGCAGTACTTC CASSDRTGLYEQYF
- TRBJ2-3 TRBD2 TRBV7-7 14 TGTGCCAGCAGCTTATCGGGCGGGGGAGATACGCAGTATTTT CASSLSGGGDTQYF
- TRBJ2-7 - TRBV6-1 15 TGTGCCAGCAGTGAACGGAGGGACGACGTATACGAGCAGTACTTC CASSERRDDVYEQYF
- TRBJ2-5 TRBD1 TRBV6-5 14 TGTGCCAGCAACGGACAGGGCTGGGAAGAGACCCAGTACTTC CASNGQGWEETQYF
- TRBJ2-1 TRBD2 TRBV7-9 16 TGTGCCAGCAGCTTAGAGCCTAGCGGGGGTAACTGGGTGCAGTTCTTC CASSLEPSGGNWVQFF
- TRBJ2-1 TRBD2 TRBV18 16 TGTGCCAGCTCGGATCCCTCTAGCGGGAGGCTGAATGAGCAGTTCTTC CASSDPSSGRLNEQFF
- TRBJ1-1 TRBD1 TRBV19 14 TGTGCCAGTAGTATGTGGCAGGGGGACACTGAAGCTTTCTTT CASSMWQGDTEAFF
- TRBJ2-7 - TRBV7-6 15 TGTGCCAGCAGCCTCGGGGGGCTGCTTTCCTACGAGCAGTACTTC CASSLGGLLSYEQYF
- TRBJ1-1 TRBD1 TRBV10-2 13 TGCGCCAGCAGTGATCGACAGGGTGTTAAAGCTTTCTTT CASSDRQGVKAFF
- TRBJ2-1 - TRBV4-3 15 TGCGCCAGCAGCCTTGGGGGGGGGCTCTACAATGAGCAGTTCTTC CASSLGGGLYNEQFF
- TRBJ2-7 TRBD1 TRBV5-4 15 TGTGCCAGCAGCCTAGGGACAGGGACGACCTACGAGCAGTACTTC CASSLGTGTTYEQYF
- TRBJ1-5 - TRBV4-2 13 TGTGCCAGCAGCCAAGATGTTGGCCAGCCCCAGCATTTT CASSQDVGQPQHF
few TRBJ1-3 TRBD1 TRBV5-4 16 TGTGCCAGCAGCTTACAGGGGGCCTACTCTGGAAACACCATATATTTT CASSLQGAYSGNTIYF
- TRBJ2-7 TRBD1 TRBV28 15 TGTGCCAGCAGCCGACCGGGACAGGGGAGCTACGAGCAGTACTTC CASSRPGQGSYEQYF
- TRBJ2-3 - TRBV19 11 TGTGCCAGTAGTATACTAGATACGCAGTATTTT CASSILDTQYF
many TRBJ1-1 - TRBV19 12 TGTGCCAGTAGTATAGAGGGGCGGTGGGCTTTCTTT CASSIEGRWAFF
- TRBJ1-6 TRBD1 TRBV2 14 TGTGCCAGCAGCCGGACAGGAATAGGGTCACCCCTCCACTTT CASSRTGIGSPLHF
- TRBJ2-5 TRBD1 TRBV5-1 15 TGCGCCAGCAGTTCGAGGACAGGAGTGGGAGAGACCCAGTACTTC CASSSRTGVGETQYF
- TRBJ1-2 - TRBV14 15 TGTGCCAGCAGCCAAGCCGGGAGCACCTTCGGAGGCTACACCTTC CASSQAGSTFGGYTF
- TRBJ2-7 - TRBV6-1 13 TGTGCCAGCGCCCAGACTGCGTCCTACGAGCAGTACTTC CASAQTASYEQYF
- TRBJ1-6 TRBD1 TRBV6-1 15 TGTGCCAGCAGTGACAGGACAGGGGTAAATTCACCCCTCCACTTT CASSDRTGVNSPLHF
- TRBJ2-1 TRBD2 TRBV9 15 TGTGCCAGCGATCCGGGGGGCGGGAGGGCCAATGAGCAGTTCTTC CASDPGGGRANEQFF